This T cell receptor (beta chain) was profiled in a study of control samples from healthy donors and cancer patients. Sequencing used immunoSEQ multiplex PCR; TCRdb keeps in-frame clones, though not all of them. Of about 180,000 clones listed, around nine tenths are singletons. Trimming at V came to 5 bases and at J to 14 bases, leaving 7 bases not matched to a gene. The germline gives CDR1 SGHTA, CDR2 FQGNSA. CDR3 size: 12 residues. The receptor was derived from a man aged 25 to 40 in good health. The rearrangement links TRBV7-2 to TRBJ2-2; 8 bases align to TRBD1. Sequenced sample: blood. This chain's CDR3 is CASSAGQGRLFF. The CDR3 DNA sequence: TGTGCCAGCAGCGCCGGACAGGGCCGACTGTTTTTT.